A single T cell receptor beta chain is shown here with its context. Its antigen is currently unknown. The data belong to a study of T cell repertoires in cytomegalovirus infection. Overall study context: Public TCR beta signatures marked donors with CMV infection and the matching HLA. Broader study findings: In two of eight donors, the top clonotype was HLA-C-restricted CMV-specific.

TCRdb processed the reads anew with MiXCR; each CDR3 protein has one entry. This table holds hundreds of thousands of distinct CDR3 sequences, approximately 31% found once. With V trimmed by 4 bases and J by 0 bases, 5 bases remained unmatched. CDR1 is SGHTA and CDR2 is FQGTGA in the germline V gene. This CDR3 comprises 16 residues. The chain has TRBV7-3 and TRBJ2-2; TRBD1 matches 7 bases. The source material was cultured CD8+ T cells from PBMCs, sampled from culture after CMV antigen stimulation. The receptor was derived from a human donor in good health (CMV status not recorded). Some clones in this sample may be carry-over from other donors' samples. CDR3 nucleotides: TGTGCCAGCAGCTCAACGGGACAGCCGAACACCGGGGAGCTGTTTTTT. This codes for CASSSTGQPNTGELFF. The variable domain in full, completed from reference TRBV7-3 and TRBJ2-2, reads GAGVSQTPSNKVTEKGKYVELRCDPISGHTALYWYRQSLGQGPEFLIYFQGTGAADDSGLPNDRFFAVRPEGSVSTLKIQRTERGDSAVYLCASSSTGQPNTGELFFGEGSRLTVL.